These 32 T cell receptor beta chains originate from one sample sequenced in a study of cytomegalovirus exposure and HLA in healthy donors. 60 Vbeta and 13 Jbeta primers were used in PCR. Clones were read by immunoSEQ multiplex PCR, and TCRdb kept only the in-frame ones, dropping some. The profile covers 100,000 to 150,000 clones, with just under 80% appearing a single time and about 1.6% taken by the ten largest. The source material was PBMCs. The receptors were gathered from a young woman in good health and CMV-seronegative.

The chain couples TRBV2 to TRBJ2-5; 10 positions match TRBD1. Germline V CDR1 and CDR2: SNHLY, FYNNEI. After removal of 8 bases from V and 1 base from J, the junction contained 10 bases not matched to a gene. CDR3 length: 16 residues. CDR3 bases: TGTGCCAGCCCTCGGGACAGGGGTTCGGGCCAAGAGACCCAGTACTTC. Translated: CASPRDRGSGQETQYF.

The chain employs TRBV5-4 and TRBJ2-3, with TRBD2 matching over 10 bases. Germline V gene lookup returns CDR1 SGHNT and CDR2 YYREEE (reference sequence). J gave up 0 bases and V 2 bases, and 3 bases lay outside the gene matches. The CDR3 is made up of 16 amino acids. CDR3 bases: TGTGCCAGCAGCTTAAAGACTAGCGGGAGCACAGATACGCAGTATTTT. Amino acid sequence: CASSLKTSGSTDTQYF.

The chain couples TRBV18 to TRBJ1-1, with 7 bases identical to TRBD1. Germline values: CDR1 KGHSH, CDR2 LQKENI. J gave up 1 base and V 2 bases, and 4 bases lay outside the gene matches. The CDR3 extends over 15 amino acids. CDR3 protein: CASSPRQGWNTEAFF. The CDR3 bases are TGTGCCAGCTCACCAAGACAGGGTTGGAACACTGAAGCTTTCTTT.

The rearrangement joins TRBV11-2 to TRBJ2-7, with 7 bases identical to TRBD2. Germline trimming cut 1 base from V and 6 bases from J; bases unmatched to any gene: 0. Germline values: CDR1 SGHAT, CDR2 FQNNGV. CDR3 length equals 12 residues. The CDR3 is CASSLASGEQYF. For the CDR3, the DNA is TGTGCCAGCAGCTTAGCTAGCGGCGAGCAGTACTTC.

This clone has just one count. This sequence joins TRBV11-2 and TRBJ1-1, with D maybe TRBD1 (6 bases). Between the trimmed V and J ends, which lost 5 bases and 7 bases, there was a span of 17 bases. The V gene's germline CDR1 is SGHAT and CDR2 FQNNGV. The length of the CDR3 is 14 residues. CDR3 sequence: CASSPRHRTVEAFF. DNA of the CDR3: TGTGCCAGCAGCCCGCGCCACAGGACAGTTGAAGCTTTCTTT.

This chain links TRBV6-5 with TRBJ1-1; D is uncertain. Looked up from germline, CDR1 is MNHEY and CDR2 is SVGAGI. Trimming took off 3 bases at V and 0 bases at J, with 2 bases between the two ends. The CDR3 runs 12 residues. CDR3 DNA sequence: TGTGCCAGCAGTTATATGAACACTGAAGCTTTCTTT. Translated: CASSYMNTEAFF.

V and J are TRBV2 and TRBJ2-2; 7 bases fit TRBD1. The V segment lost 3 bases and the J segment 6 bases; nucleotides outside the gene matches: 13. The CDR3 is 17 amino acids. Germline-derived CDR1 and CDR2 are SNHLY and FYNNEI. CDR3 bases: TGTGCCAGCAGTGAGTCAGAGGGGGCTCAAGGGGCCGGGGAGCTGTTTTTT. Translation gives CASSESEGAQGAGELFF.

This sequence joins TRBV5-1 and TRBJ2-5; TRBD2 agrees at 9 bases. Germline V lookup: CDR1 SGHRS, CDR2 YFSETQ. Losses at the gene ends were 0 bases for V and 2 bases for J; bases not matched to a gene: 5. The CDR3 length is 16 residues. CDR3: CASSLGGGRAQETQYF. The CDR3 DNA reads as TGCGCCAGCAGCTTGGGGGGCGGGAGGGCTCAAGAGACCCAGTACTTC.

The V call is TRBV6-5, the J call TRBJ2-6; TRBD1 aligns across 7 bases. The V segment lost 6 bases and the J segment 0 bases; nucleotides outside the gene matches: 2. The germline V gene encodes CDR1 MNHEY and CDR2 SVGAGI. The CDR3 totals 15 residues. The CDR3 nucleotides are TGTGCCAGCAGCCGGGACAGCTCTGGGGCCAACGTCCTGACTTTC. Protein product: CASSRDSSGANVLTF.

The chain couples TRBV6-1 to TRBJ2-3, with D tentatively TRBD2 (6 bases). Trimming pared 9 bases from V and 2 bases from J, leaving 12 bases between. There are 13 residues in the CDR3. Germline values: CDR1 MNHNS, CDR2 SASEGT. The CDR3 is CASSRDSTDTQYF. The CDR3 region has the DNA TGTGCCAGTAGTAGGGACTCCACAGATACGCAGTATTTT.

The table lists this clone with a few counts. The chain links TRBV6-1 to TRBJ2-2, with a tentative D call TRBD1 (5 bases). Between the trimmed V and J ends, which lost 4 bases and 3 bases, there was a span of 9 bases. The CDR3 runs 14 residues. Per germline, CDR1 MNHNS and CDR2 SASEGT. The chain's CDR3 is CASSAQGDTGELFF. In DNA, the CDR3 is TGTGCCAGCAGTGCCCAAGGGGACACCGGGGAGCTGTTTTTT.

The chain employs TRBV4-1 and TRBJ2-5; D remains ambiguous. From germline, CDR1 is MGHRA and CDR2 YSYEKL. The V gene lost 0 bases and the J gene lost 5 bases, with 13 bases spanning the gap. The CDR3 length is 15 residues. The CDR3 DNA is TGCGCCAGCAGCCAAGACCAGCGCCGCCGGGAGACCCAGTACTTC. Translation: CASSQDQRRRETQYF.

The chain employs TRBV25-1 and TRBJ2-3; 11 bases are shared with TRBD1. Germline V gene lookup returns CDR1 MGHDK and CDR2 SYGVNS. The CDR3 extends over 17 amino acids. With V trimmed by 4 bases and J by 3 bases, 9 bases remained unmatched. The CDR3 DNA reads TGTGCCAGCAGTGGTAGGGACAGGGGGATAGGAACAGATACGCAGTATTTT. Translating it yields CASSGRDRGIGTDTQYF.

The gene calls are TRBV30 and TRBJ2-1; 11 nucleotides agree with TRBD1. The germline V gene has CDR1 GTSNPN and CDR2 SVGIG (reference sequence). The CDR3 is 16 amino acids. J lost 4 bases, V lost 4 bases, and 9 bases had no gene match. Written as DNA, the CDR3 is TGTGCCTGGATTCCCAGGGACAGGGGGTCGTACAATGAGCAGTTCTTC. Amino acids: CAWIPRDRGSYNEQFF.

The chain couples TRBV2 to TRBJ1-3; TRBD1 matches at 8 bases. Germline trimming cut 4 bases from V and 0 bases from J; bases unmatched to any gene: 8. The germline V gene encodes CDR1 SNHLY and CDR2 FYNNEI. The CDR3 runs to 17 residues. The CDR3 spells CASSGSPGGASGNTIYF. The CDR3 DNA reads TGTGCCAGCAGTGGTTCGCCAGGGGGCGCCTCTGGAAACACCATATATTTT.

The V call is TRBV2, the J call TRBJ2-7; 7 bases match TRBD1. After removal of 6 bases from V and 2 bases from J, the junction contained 4 bases not matched to a gene. CDR1 and CDR2 from the germline V gene are SNHLY and FYNNEI. The CDR3 loop spans 13 amino acids. DNA of the CDR3: TGTGCCAGCAGCCGGGACAGTGCCTACGAGCAGTACTTC. This gives the protein CASSRDSAYEQYF.

This chain joins TRBV2 and TRBJ2-7; possibly TRBD2 for D (6 bases). Trimming removed 6 bases from V and 2 bases from J, with 26 bases in between. The CDR3 covers 18 residues. Per the germline V gene, CDR1 is SNHLY and CDR2 is FYNNEI. This CDR3 is CASRDAQGYHSGPYEQYF. For the CDR3, the DNA is TGTGCCAGCAGGGACGCCCAGGGCTATCATAGCGGCCCCTACGAGCAGTACTTC.

J is TRBJ2-5 and V is TRBV15; no definite D call. CDR1 is LNHNV, CDR2 YYDKDF, per germline (reference sequence). The CDR3 has 11 amino acids. The ends were cut back, 3 bases at V and 5 bases at J, with 4 bases in the middle. Here the CDR3 DNA reads TGTGCCACCAGCAGGGAGGAGACCCAGTACTTC. It yields the protein CATSREETQYF.

The genes are TRBV30 and TRBJ1-2; D uncertain. Trimming removed 4 bases at V and 6 bases at J, with 12 bases between. The CDR3 totals 12 residues. The germline CDR1 and CDR2 sequences are GTSNPN and SVGIG (reference sequence). The CDR3 here is CAWTPTGDGYTF. The CDR3 DNA sequence: TGTGCCTGGACTCCCACCGGTGATGGCTACACCTTC.

V usage is TRBV15 and J usage is TRBJ2-1; D might be TRBD2 (5 bases). CDR1 LNHNV and CDR2 YYDKDF come from the germline V gene (reference sequence). The ends were cut back, 4 bases at V and 10 bases at J, with 14 bases in the middle. This CDR3 region has 13 residues. CDR3 sequence reads: CATSKRLSAEQFF. In DNA, the CDR3 is TGTGCCACCAGCAAGCGCCTTAGCGCCGAGCAGTTCTTC.

The chain combines TRBV4-1 with TRBJ2-1, with 9 bases matching TRBD2. The CDR3 is made up of 17 amino acids. Looked up from germline, CDR1 is MGHRA and CDR2 is YSYEKL. After removal of 0 bases from V and 6 bases from J, the junction contained 9 bases not matched to a gene. DNA for the CDR3: TGCGCCAGCAGCCAAGATCAAGGTAGCGGGAGCCTCAATGAGCAGTTCTTC. Encoded protein: CASSQDQGSGSLNEQFF.

This clone showed up just a few times. The genes are TRBV19 and TRBJ1-4; 7 bases fit TRBD1. Trimming removed 9 bases from V and 3 bases from J; junction bases left unmatched: 7. CDR3 length: 14 residues. The V gene's germline CDR1 is LNHDA and CDR2 SQIVND (reference sequence). As DNA, the CDR3 is TGTGCCAGCCAAAGACAGGGAGCTAATGAAAAACTGTTTTTT. Its protein is CASQRQGANEKLFF.

A word on this clone: At one end, the junction sequence differs from germline, possibly due to a read error. The V call is TRBV18, the J call TRBJ1-1; TRBD1 agrees at 10 bases. Germline lookup yields CDR1 KGHSH and CDR2 LQKENI. The length of the CDR3 is 14 residues. The CDR3 reads CASSLGQGNTEAFF. DNA of the CDR3: TGTGCCAGCTCACTGGGACAGGGGAACACTGAAGCTTTTTTT. The variable domain in full, with the rest retrieved from reference TRBV18 and TRBJ1-1, is NAGVMQNPRHLVRRRGQEARLRCSPMKGHSHVYWYRQLPEEGLKFMVYLQKENIIDESGMPKERFSAEFPKEGPSILRIQQVVRGDSAAYFCASSLGQGNTEAFFGQGTRLTVV.

The rearrangement joins TRBV19 to TRBJ2-5; 8 positions agree with TRBD1. This CDR3 comprises 12 residues. Germline CDR1 LNHDA, CDR2 SQIVND (reference sequence). Germline trimming cut 9 bases from V and 5 bases from J; bases unmatched to any gene: 5. CDR3 sequence reads: CASSGGWETQYF. CDR3 nucleotides: TGTGCCAGCTCAGGGGGCTGGGAGACCCAGTACTTC. Supplemented by reference TRBV19 and TRBJ2-5, the full variable domain reads DGGITQSPKYLFRKEGQNVTLSCEQNLNHDAMYWYRQDPGQGLRLIYYSQIVNDFQKGDIAEGYSVSREKKESFPLTVTSAQKNPTAFYLCASSGGWETQYFGPGTRLLVL.

This clone was observed at least ten times. This chain uses TRBV4-2 with TRBJ1-3; D ambiguous. V lost 0 bases and J 0 bases, leaving 21 bases between the germline ends. The germline gives CDR1 LGHNA, CDR2 YNFKEQ. The CDR3 length is 20 residues. CDR3 protein: CASSQEGWRARSTSGNTIYF. DNA of the CDR3: TGTGCCAGCAGCCAAGAAGGTTGGCGGGCCAGGAGCACCTCTGGAAACACCATATATTTT.

This clone was found a few times. The V call is TRBV6-1, the J call TRBJ2-1; no reliable D call. CDR3 size: 14 residues. Germline CDR1 reads MNHNS; CDR2 reads SASEGT. V was trimmed by 2 bases and J by 9 bases, leaving 14 bases between them. In DNA, the CDR3 is TGTGCCAGCAGTGAAATGGTAGAACCTGGTGAGCAGTTCTTC. As protein: CASSEMVEPGEQFF.

With regard to this clone: An end of the junction differs from the germline gene, which may be a read error. This chain joins TRBV27 and TRBJ2-5; TRBD2 aligns across 8 bases. CDR1 and CDR2 from the germline V gene are MNHEY and SMNVEV (reference sequence). The CDR3 covers 17 residues. In DNA, the CDR3 is TGTGGCAGCAGGATACTTAGCGGGAAGGGATCACAAGAGACCCAGTACTTC. Its translation: CGSRILSGKGSQETQYF.

The chain combines TRBV20-1 with TRBJ1-2, with D perhaps TRBD1 (6 bases). The V gene's germline CDR1 is DFQATT and CDR2 SNEGSKA (reference sequence). The CDR3 extends over 11 amino acids. Trimming took 5 bases from V and 8 from J, leaving 12 bases between them. In DNA form, the CDR3 reads TGCAGTGCTTCCACAGGGATGGGCTACACCTTC. Translating it yields CSASTGMGYTF.

The CDR3 DNA is TGTGCCAGCTCACTACCCGGGACCGGGGGCACCGGGGAGCTGTTTTTT. The encoded protein is CASSLPGTGGTGELFF. The chain couples TRBV18 to TRBJ2-2, with D tentatively TRBD2 (6 bases). The CDR3 runs to 16 residues. Germline loops: CDR1 KGHSH, CDR2 LQKENI. Trimming stripped 4 bases from V and 4 bases from J, with 16 bases between.

This chain connects TRBV29-1 to TRBJ1-5; D is perhaps TRBD1 (5 bases). The CDR3 runs 14 residues. Deletions cut 4 bases from V and 6 bases from J, with 16 bases between. Germline values: CDR1 SQVTM, CDR2 ANQGSEA. This CDR3 reads CSVGAGREGQPQHF. The CDR3 nucleotides are TGCAGCGTTGGGGCGGGACGTGAGGGTCAGCCCCAGCATTTT.

V usage is TRBV6-1 and J usage is TRBJ1-1; the match to TRBD1 covers 7 bases. The CDR3 runs 11 residues. Per germline, CDR1 MNHNS and CDR2 SASEGT. The V segment lost 4 bases and the J segment 8 bases; nucleotides outside the gene matches: 1. The CDR3 loop is CASSGQGEAFF. Written as DNA, the CDR3 is TGTGCCAGCAGTGGACAGGGAGAAGCTTTCTTT.

The chain couples TRBV5-6 to TRBJ1-1; tentatively, D is TRBD1 (5 bases). Germline CDR1 SGHDT, CDR2 YYEEEE. This CDR3 contains 13 residues. The V and J ends lost 5 bases and 1 base respectively, with 9 bases between them. The CDR3 DNA follows: TGTGCCAGCAGATCTACAGGGAACACTGAAGCTTTCTTT. Residues: CASRSTGNTEAFF.